These 11 T cell receptor beta chains share one sample of origin, sequenced in a study of CD8+ T cells in alopecia areata. Treatment noted: oral pan-JAK inhibitor, 5-10 mg twice daily. Extraction of RNA preceded its reverse transcription into cDNA, which served as the sequencing template. Sequenced by immunoSEQ multiplex PCR; TCRdb stores in-frame clones only, minus some. The sample lists approximately 160,000 clones, less than 70% occurring once. Sequencing was performed on CD4+ T cells sorted from blood, taken at week 24, from a patient treated with tofacitinib. The receptors were gathered from a human donor with alopecia areata.

The chain's CDR3 is CASSYSQGTYEQYF. The CDR3 nucleotides are TGTGCCAGCAGTTACTCGCAGGGAACCTACGAGCAGTACTTC. V and J are TRBV6-6 and TRBJ2-7; D perhaps matches TRBD1 (5 bases). The germline gives CDR1 MNHNY, CDR2 SVGAGI (reference sequence). This CDR3 has 14 amino acids. V lost 0 bases, J lost 2 bases, and 8 bases lay in between.

This chain joins TRBV5-1 and TRBJ1-2; no firm D call. The germline V and J ends were trimmed by 3 bases and 2 bases, with 5 bases remaining between them. The V gene's germline CDR1 is SGHRS and CDR2 YFSETQ. The CDR3 length is 12 residues. CDR3 amino acids: CASSSTNYGYTF. In DNA, the CDR3 is TGCGCCAGCAGCTCTACCAACTATGGCTACACCTTC.

This clone is a singleton in its sample. This chain links TRBV15 with TRBJ1-6, with a weak D call TRBD1 (5 bases). Germline CDR1 LNHNV, CDR2 YYDKDF (reference sequence). The CDR3 has 18 residues. The V end was cut by 1 base, the J end by 0 bases, with 13 bases between. The CDR3 coding sequence is TGTGCCACCAGCAGAGTCGGGGGGACGAGCTCCTATAATTCACCCCTCCACTTT. Amino acids: CATSRVGGTSSYNSPLHF.

The chain recombines TRBV7-9 with TRBJ2-1; D is unresolved. Germline loops: CDR1 SEHNR, CDR2 FQNEAQ (reference sequence). V was cut by 2 bases and J by 5 bases, with 7 bases left in between. The CDR3 is made up of 13 amino acids. The CDR3 loop reads CASSLRADNEQFF. In DNA form, the CDR3 reads TGTGCCAGCAGCTTAAGGGCGGACAATGAGCAGTTCTTC.

This chain links TRBV12-5 with TRBJ1-6, with D perhaps matching TRBD1 (5 bases). The CDR3 totals 16 residues. The V end lost 5 bases, the J end lost 4 bases, and 15 bases lay between the germline ends. The V gene's germline CDR1 is LGHNT and CDR2 FRNRAP. CDR3 in amino acids: CASGPNAGVYNSPLHF. The DNA of the CDR3 is TGTGCTAGTGGTCCGAACGCGGGGGTGTATAATTCACCCCTCCACTTT.

The chain joins TRBV29-1 to TRBJ1-1; 8 bases map to TRBD1. The CDR3 runs 12 residues. V was clipped by 7 bases and J by 5 bases; unmatched bases: 6. Germline V gene lookup returns CDR1 SQVTM and CDR2 ANQGSEA. The CDR3 loop reads CSADRVGTEAFF. The CDR3 DNA sequence: TGCAGCGCGGACAGGGTCGGAACTGAAGCTTTCTTT.

CDR3 coding DNA: TGCGCCAGCAGCCCGCAAGGGGCCACTGAAGCTTTCTTT. Protein sequence: CASSPQGATEAFF. The V call is TRBV5-1, the J call TRBJ1-1; possible D gene TRBD1, 5 bases. V dropped 4 bases and J dropped 4 bases, with 11 bases sitting between them. This CDR3 comprises 13 residues. Germline V gene lookup returns CDR1 SGHRS and CDR2 YFSETQ.

V and J are TRBV4-2 and TRBJ2-3, with D uncertain. Trimming removed 8 bases from V and 2 bases from J, with 14 bases in between. CDR3 size: 14 residues. The germline V gene encodes CDR1 LGHNA and CDR2 YNFKEQ. The CDR3 coding sequence is TGTGCCAGCGCGACACGGACGGACACAGATACGCAGTATTTT. It encodes CASATRTDTDTQYF.

The CDR3 is CASSLIFGELFF. CDR3 bases: TGTGCCAGCAGCTTAATTTTCGGGGAGCTGTTTTTT. J is TRBJ2-2 and V is TRBV7-3; no clear D. The CDR3 is 12 residues long. The germline V gene encodes CDR1 SGHTA and CDR2 FQGTGA. Trimming pared 1 base from V and 7 bases from J, leaving 4 bases between.

The chain is built from TRBV6-6 and TRBJ2-7, with a weak D call TRBD1 (5 bases). Per the germline V gene, CDR1 is MNHNY and CDR2 is SVGAGI (reference sequence). This CDR3 is 12 amino acids long. V was cut by 8 bases and J by 2 bases, with 10 bases left in between. The DNA of the CDR3 is TGTGCCAGCTCAGGGCATACCTACGAGCAGTACTTC. Protein product: CASSGHTYEQYF.

The chain recombines TRBV6-6 with TRBJ1-3, with a weak D call TRBD1 (6 bases). V dropped 2 bases and J dropped 3 bases, with 8 bases sitting between them. CDR3 length equals 14 residues. Germline CDR1 is MNHNY and CDR2 is SVGAGI (reference sequence). The CDR3 DNA follows: TGTGCCAGCAGTTACGTACAGGGTGGAAACACCATATATTTT. This sequence encodes CASSYVQGGNTIYF.